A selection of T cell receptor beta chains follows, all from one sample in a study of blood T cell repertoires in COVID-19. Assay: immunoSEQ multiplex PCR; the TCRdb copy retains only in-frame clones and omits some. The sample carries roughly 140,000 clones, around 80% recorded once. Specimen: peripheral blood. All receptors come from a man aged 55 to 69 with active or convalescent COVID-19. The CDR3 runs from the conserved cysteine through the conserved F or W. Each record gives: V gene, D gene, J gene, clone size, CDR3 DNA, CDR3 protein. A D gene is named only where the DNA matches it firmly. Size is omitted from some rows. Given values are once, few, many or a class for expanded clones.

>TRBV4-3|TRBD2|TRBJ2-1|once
TGCGCCAGCAGCCAAGATTTGGCTAGCGGGCTATACAATGAGCAGTTCTTC
CASSQDLASGLYNEQFF
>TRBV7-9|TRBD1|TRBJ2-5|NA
TGTGCCAGCAGCCCTGGATGGGGACAGTGGTCCAAATCTCAAGAGACCCAGTACTTC
CASSPGWGQWSKSQETQYF
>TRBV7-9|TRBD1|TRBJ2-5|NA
TGTGCCAGCAGCTTCGGACAGGGGCACCAAGAGACCCAGTACTTC
CASSFGQGHQETQYF
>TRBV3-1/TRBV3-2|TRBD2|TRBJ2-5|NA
TGTGCCAGCAGCCGCCTTGGGGGGGGTACTGAAGAGACCCAGTACTTC
CASSRLGGGTEETQYF
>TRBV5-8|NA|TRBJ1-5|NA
TGTGCCAGCAGCTTCTTCAATCAGCCCCAGCATTTT
CASSFFNQPQHF
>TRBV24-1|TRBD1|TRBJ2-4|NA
TGTGCCACCAGTGATGCACAGGGGTTCAAAAACATTCAGTACTTC
CATSDAQGFKNIQYF
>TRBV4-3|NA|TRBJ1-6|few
TGCGCCAGCAGCCAAGTCCAGGGTTCACCCCTCCACTTT
CASSQVQGSPLHF
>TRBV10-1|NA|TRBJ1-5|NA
TGCGCCAGCAGTGAGTCTGGAGGGCCCCAGCATTTT
CASSESGGPQHF
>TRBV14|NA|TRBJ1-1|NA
TGTGCCAGCAGCCAATTTCCGGGAACTGAAGCTTTCTTT
CASSQFPGTEAFF
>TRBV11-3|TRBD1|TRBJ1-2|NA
TGTGCCAGCAGCCCGGGACAGGCTGGCTATGGCTACACCTTC
CASSPGQAGYGYTF
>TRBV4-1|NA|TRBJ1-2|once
TGCGCCAGCAGCCAAGGTCAACGCGACTATGGCTACACCTTC
CASSQGQRDYGYTF
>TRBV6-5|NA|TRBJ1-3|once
TGTGCCAGCAGTTACAACGCGGGTAACACCATATATTTT
CASSYNAGNTIYF
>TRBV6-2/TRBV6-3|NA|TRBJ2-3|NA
TGTGCCAGCAGTTACTCGCCGGGGGATACGCAGTATTTT
CASSYSPGDTQYF
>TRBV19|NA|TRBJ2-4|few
TGTGCCAGTAGGGTCGCAGGGTTCGTTGGGGACATTCAGTACTTC
CASRVAGFVGDIQYF
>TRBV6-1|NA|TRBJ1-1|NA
TGTGCCAGCAGTGAGGGGAGGGAGAACACTGAAGCTTTCTTT
CASSEGRENTEAFF
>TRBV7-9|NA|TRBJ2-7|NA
TGTGCCAGCAGCTTAACCGTCGGGGGTAAGACGGACGAGCAGTACTTC
CASSLTVGGKTDEQYF
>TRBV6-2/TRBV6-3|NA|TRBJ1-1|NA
TGTGCCAGCAGCCGCACTACAGGGTACGGTGAAGCTTTCTTT
CASSRTTGYGEAFF
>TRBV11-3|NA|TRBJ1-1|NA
TGTGCCAGCAGCTTAGCTGAAGCGAACACTGAAGCTTTCTTT
CASSLAEANTEAFF
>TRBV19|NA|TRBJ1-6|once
TGTGCCAGTACACGACAGAATAATTCACCCCTCCACTTT
CASTRQNNSPLHF
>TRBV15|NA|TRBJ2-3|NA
TGTGCCACCAGCAGGACTAGAGCAGATACGCAGTATTTT
CATSRTRADTQYF
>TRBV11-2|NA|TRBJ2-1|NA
TGTGCCAGCAGCCCTAGTACGGGGGGCTATGAGCAGTTCTTC
CASSPSTGGYEQFF
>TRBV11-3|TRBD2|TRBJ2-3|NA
TGTGCCAGCACTAAAGGGGTAGCGGGGACAGATACGCAGTATTTT
CASTKGVAGTDTQYF
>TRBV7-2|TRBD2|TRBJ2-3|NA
TGTGCCAGCAGCGCCGCTACGACTAGCTTAACAGATACGCAGTATTTT
CASSAATTSLTDTQYF
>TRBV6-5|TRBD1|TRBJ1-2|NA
TGTGCCAGCAGTAAGCAGGGGGGTCTGGGAGGCTACACCTTC
CASSKQGGLGGYTF
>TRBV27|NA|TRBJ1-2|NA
TGTGCCAGCAGAACACCGGGTACAACAAGCTACGGCTACACCTTC
CASRTPGTTSYGYTF
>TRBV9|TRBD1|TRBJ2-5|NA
TGTGCCAGCAGCGACAGGGGTGGGGGAGAGACCCAGTACTTC
CASSDRGGGETQYF
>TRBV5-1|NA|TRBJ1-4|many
TGCGCCAGCAGCTCAAAGGGGCGAACAGGGTCTGAAAAACTGTTTTTT
CASSSKGRTGSEKLFF
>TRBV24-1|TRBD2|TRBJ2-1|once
TGTGCCACCAGTGACAGGGACAATGGACTAGCTCCTAACAATGAGCAGTTCTTC
CATSDRDNGLAPNNEQFF
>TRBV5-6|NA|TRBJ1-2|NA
TGTGCCAGCAGCTTGGGTACGGGCTATGGCTACACCTTC
CASSLGTGYGYTF
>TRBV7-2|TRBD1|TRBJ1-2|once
TGTGCCAGCAGACATACAGGGGAGCACTATGGCTACACCTTC
CASRHTGEHYGYTF
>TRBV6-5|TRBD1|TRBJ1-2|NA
TGTGCCAGCAGTAGCGGGACAGGGTACTTCGATGGCTACACCTTC
CASSSGTGYFDGYTF
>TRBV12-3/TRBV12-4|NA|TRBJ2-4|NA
TGTGCCAGCAGTTTAGGGCAGAGGGACATTCAGTACTTC
CASSLGQRDIQYF
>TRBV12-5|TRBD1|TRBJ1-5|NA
TGTGCTAGTGCTGGGACAGGAGTACTTTATAGCAATCAGCCCCAGCATTTT
CASAGTGVLYSNQPQHF
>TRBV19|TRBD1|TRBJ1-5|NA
TGTGCCAGTCTGGCCCTAACAGGGGGCGTAAGGGGCAATCAGCCCCAGCATTTT
CASLALTGGVRGNQPQHF
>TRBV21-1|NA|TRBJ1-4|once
TGTGCCAGCAGCCCGATGGGGAACAGGGGGCGTATTGAGTGGGATGAAAAACTGTTTTTT
CASSPMGNRGRIEWDEKLFF
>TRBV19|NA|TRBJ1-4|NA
TGTGCCAGTAGTATAGGCGGGACGGTGAATGAAAAACTGTTTTTT
CASSIGGTVNEKLFF
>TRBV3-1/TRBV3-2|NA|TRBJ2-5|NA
TGTGCCAGCAGCCCTCAGGGGTGGGAGACCCAGTACTTC
CASSPQGWETQYF
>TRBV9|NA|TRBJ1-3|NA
TGTGCCAGCACCATAGGTGGAGGGGTCGGAAACACCATATATTTT
CASTIGGGVGNTIYF
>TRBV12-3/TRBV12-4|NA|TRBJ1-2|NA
TGTGCCAGCAGTTCCGACAGTTATGGCTACACCTTC
CASSSDSYGYTF
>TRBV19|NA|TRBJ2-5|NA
TGTGCCAGTAGTATCTTGGGGAGCCAAGAGACCCAGTACTTC
CASSILGSQETQYF
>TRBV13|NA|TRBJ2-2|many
TGTGCCAGCAGCTTCGGTAGGAGGGCAAGAGCCGGGGAGCTGTTTTTT
CASSFGRRARAGELFF